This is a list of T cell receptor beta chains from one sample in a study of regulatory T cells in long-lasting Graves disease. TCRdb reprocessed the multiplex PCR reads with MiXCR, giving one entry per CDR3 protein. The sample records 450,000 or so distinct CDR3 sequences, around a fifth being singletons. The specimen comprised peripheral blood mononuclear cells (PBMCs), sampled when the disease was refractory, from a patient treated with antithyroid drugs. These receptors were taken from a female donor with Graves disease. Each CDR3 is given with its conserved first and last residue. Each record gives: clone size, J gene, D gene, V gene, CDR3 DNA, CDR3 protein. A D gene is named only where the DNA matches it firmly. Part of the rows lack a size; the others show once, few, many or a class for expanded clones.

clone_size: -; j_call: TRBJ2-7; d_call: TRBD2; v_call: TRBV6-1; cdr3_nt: TGTGCCAGCACCCCGGCCCGCGGCGGGGGGCAGTACTTC; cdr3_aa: CASTPARGGGQYF
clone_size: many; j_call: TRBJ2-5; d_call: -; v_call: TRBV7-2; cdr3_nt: TGTGCCAGCAGCTCAGAGTGGTGGGAGACCCAGTACTTC; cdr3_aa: CASSSEWWETQYF
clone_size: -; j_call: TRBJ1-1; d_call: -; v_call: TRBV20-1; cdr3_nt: TGCAGTGCCATAGGGTTGCACACTGAAGCTTTCTTT; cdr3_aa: CSAIGLHTEAFF
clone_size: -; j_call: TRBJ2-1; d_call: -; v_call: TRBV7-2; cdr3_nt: TGTGCCAGCAGCTCTCAGGTTTACAATGAGCAGTTCTTC; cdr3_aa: CASSSQVYNEQFF
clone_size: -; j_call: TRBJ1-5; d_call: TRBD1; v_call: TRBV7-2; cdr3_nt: TGTGCCAGCAGCTTAGGAGGGGGCCGGCCCCAGCATTTT; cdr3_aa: CASSLGGGRPQHF
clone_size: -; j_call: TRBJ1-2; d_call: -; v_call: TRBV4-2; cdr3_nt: TGTGCCAGCAGCCAAGATCGGGACAATTATGGCTACACCTTC; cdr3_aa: CASSQDRDNYGYTF
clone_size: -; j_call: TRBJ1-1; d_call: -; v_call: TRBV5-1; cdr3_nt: TGCGCCAGCAGCTTGGGGGAATTGACGGGGGGCACTGAAGCTTTCTTT; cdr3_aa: CASSLGELTGGTEAFF
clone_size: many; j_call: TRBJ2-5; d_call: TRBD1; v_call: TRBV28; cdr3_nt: TGTGCCAGCAGATCGGGACAGGGGGCAAAGACCCAGTACTTC; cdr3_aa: CASRSGQGAKTQYF
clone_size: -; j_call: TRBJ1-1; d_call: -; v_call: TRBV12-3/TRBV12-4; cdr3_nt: TGCGCTGGGGGCAGGACGAACACTGAAGCTTTCTTT; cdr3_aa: CAGGRTNTEAFF
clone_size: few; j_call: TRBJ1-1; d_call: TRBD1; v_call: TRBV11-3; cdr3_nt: TGTGCCATCCGGACAGGGGCTGAGAACACTGAAGCTTTCTTT; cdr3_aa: CAIRTGAENTEAFF
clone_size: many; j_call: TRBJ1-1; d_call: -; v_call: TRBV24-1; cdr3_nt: TGTGCCACCAGTGTCCAGGGAGGCACTGAAGCTTTCTTT; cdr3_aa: CATSVQGGTEAFF
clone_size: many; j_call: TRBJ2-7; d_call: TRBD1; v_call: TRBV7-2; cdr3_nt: TGTGCCAGTACGTCAGCAGGTTATTGGGACAGGGGGCGCGAGCAGTACTTC; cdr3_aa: CASTSAGYWDRGREQYF
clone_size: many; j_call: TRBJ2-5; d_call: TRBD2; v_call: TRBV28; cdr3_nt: TGTGCCACCACGAGTAGCGGGAGGGCCAGGGAGACCCAGTACTTC; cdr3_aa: CATTSSGRARETQYF
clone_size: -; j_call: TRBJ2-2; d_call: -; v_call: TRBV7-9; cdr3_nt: TGTGCCGGTTCGGGGGACTTGAACACCGGGGAGCTGTTTTTT; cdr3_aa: CAGSGDLNTGELFF
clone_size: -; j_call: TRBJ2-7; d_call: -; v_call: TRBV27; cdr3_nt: TGTGCCAGCAGTTTATCGGTTCGCACCCTGAGCTCCTACGAGCAGTACTTC; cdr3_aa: CASSLSVRTLSSYEQYF
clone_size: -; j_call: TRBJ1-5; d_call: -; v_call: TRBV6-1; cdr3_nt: TGTGCCAGCAGGCACCCCGGGACATCCTTTCCGAATCAGCCCCAGCATTTT; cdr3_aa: CASRHPGTSFPNQPQHF
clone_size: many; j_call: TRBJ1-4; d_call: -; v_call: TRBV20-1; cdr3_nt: TGCAGTGCTAGAGCAGCTCCAACTAATGAAAAACTGTTTTTT; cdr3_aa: CSARAAPTNEKLFF
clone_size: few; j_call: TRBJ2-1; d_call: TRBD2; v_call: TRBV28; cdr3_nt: TGTGCCAGCATTACGGGACTATCATACAATGAGCAGTTCTTC; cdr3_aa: CASITGLSYNEQFF
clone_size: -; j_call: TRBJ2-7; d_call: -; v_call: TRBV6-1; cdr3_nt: TGTGCCACCCGACGGAGTCTTTCCGGCCACGAGCAGTACTTC; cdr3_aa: CATRRSLSGHEQYF
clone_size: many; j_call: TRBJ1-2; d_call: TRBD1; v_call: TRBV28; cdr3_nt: TGTGCCATCAAGGGGCAGGGGGGACATGGCTACACCTTC; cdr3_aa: CAIKGQGGHGYTF
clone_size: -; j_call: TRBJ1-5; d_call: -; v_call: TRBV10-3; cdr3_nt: TGTGCCATCAGTGATGGAGGGTCGGATCAGCCCCAGCATTTT; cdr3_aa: CAISDGGSDQPQHF
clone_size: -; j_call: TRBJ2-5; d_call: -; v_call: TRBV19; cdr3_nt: TGTGCCAGTAGTATTCCCGGTCGGGAGACCCAGTACTTC; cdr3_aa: CASSIPGRETQYF
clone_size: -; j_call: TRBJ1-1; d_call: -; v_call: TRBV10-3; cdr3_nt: TGTGCCATCAGTAGGGACACTCTGAACACTGAAGCTTTCTTT; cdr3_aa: CAISRDTLNTEAFF
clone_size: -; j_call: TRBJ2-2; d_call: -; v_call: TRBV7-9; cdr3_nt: TGTGCCAGCAGCCCCGAGGCGGCCGGGGAGCTGTTTTTT; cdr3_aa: CASSPEAAGELFF
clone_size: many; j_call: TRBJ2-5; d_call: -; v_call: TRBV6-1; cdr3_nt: TGTGCCAGCAGCCGGCAGCCGCAAGAGACCCAGTACTTC; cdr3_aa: CASSRQPQETQYF
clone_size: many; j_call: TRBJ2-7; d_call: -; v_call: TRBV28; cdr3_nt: TGTGCCAGCAGTCCAAATACAGATTTACTAACCTACGAGCAGTACTTC; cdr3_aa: CASSPNTDLLTYEQYF
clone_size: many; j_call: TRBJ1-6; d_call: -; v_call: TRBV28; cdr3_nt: TGTGCCAGCAGGGGAGGGTACGATAATTCACCCCTCCACTTT; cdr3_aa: CASRGGYDNSPLHF
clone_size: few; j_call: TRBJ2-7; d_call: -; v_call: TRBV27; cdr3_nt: TGTGCCAGCAGTTTTGGGACTGAATCCTACGAGCAGTACTTC; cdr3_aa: CASSFGTESYEQYF
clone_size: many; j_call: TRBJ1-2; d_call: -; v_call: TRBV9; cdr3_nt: TGTGCCAGCAGCGTAGGGGGCAGCGCTACCTACACCTTC; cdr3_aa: CASSVGGSATYTF
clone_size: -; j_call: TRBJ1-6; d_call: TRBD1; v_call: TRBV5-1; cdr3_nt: TGCGCCAGCAGCTTGGTTACAGGGGGGGTTAATTCACCCCTCCACTTT; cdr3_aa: CASSLVTGGVNSPLHF
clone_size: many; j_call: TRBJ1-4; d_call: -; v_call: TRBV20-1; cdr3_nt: TGCAGTGCTAGAGACACAAATGGTGAAAAACTGTTTTTT; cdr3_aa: CSARDTNGEKLFF
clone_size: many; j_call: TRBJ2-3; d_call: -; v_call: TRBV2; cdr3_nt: TGTGCCAGCAGGAAAGCCCCTAGCACAGATACGCAGTATTTT; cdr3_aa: CASRKAPSTDTQYF
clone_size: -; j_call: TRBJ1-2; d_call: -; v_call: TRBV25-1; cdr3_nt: TGTGCCAGCAGTGGGGGACGATACTATGGCTACACCTTC; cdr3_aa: CASSGGRYYGYTF
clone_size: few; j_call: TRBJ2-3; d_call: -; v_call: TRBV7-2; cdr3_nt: TGTGCCAGCAGCTTGGGTAGCGTCACAGATACGCAGTATTTT; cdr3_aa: CASSLGSVTDTQYF
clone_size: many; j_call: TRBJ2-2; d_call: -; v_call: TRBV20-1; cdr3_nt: TGCAGTGCTTCAATGAGGGGGGAGCTGTTTTTT; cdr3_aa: CSASMRGELFF
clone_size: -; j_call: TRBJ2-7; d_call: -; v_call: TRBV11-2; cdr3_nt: TGTGCCAGCAGCTTAGGTTTGTCCGGGAGCTACGAGCAGTACTTC; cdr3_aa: CASSLGLSGSYEQYF
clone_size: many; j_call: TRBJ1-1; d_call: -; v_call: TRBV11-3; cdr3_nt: TGTGCCAGCAGCCCCGGACTTTCGAACACTGAAGCTTTCTTT; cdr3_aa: CASSPGLSNTEAFF
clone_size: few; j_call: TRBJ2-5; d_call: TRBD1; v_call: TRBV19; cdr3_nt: TGTGCCAGTAGTATAATCGGCACAGGGGAACAAGAGACCCAGTACTTC; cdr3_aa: CASSIIGTGEQETQYF
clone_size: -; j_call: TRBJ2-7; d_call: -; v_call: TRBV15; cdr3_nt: TGTGCCACCAGCAGAGATATTCAGGGCTGGTACGAGCAGTACTTC; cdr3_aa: CATSRDIQGWYEQYF
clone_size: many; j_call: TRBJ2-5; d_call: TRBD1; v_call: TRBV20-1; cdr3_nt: TGCAGTGCCTCCCGGGACAGGGTAGAAGAGACCCAGTACTTC; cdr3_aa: CSASRDRVEETQYF
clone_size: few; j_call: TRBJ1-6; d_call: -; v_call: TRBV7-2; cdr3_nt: TGTGCCAGCAGCCAGTTAGAAGAGCCCCTCCACTTT; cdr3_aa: CASSQLEEPLHF
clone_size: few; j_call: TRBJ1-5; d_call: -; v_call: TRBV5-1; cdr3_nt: TGCGCCAGCAGCGTGGAGGGAGTCAATCAGCCCCAGCATTTT; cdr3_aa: CASSVEGVNQPQHF
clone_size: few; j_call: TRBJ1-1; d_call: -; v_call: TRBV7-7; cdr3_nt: TGTGCTAGCAGCTTAGTGTATGGAAGTGAAGCTTTCTTT; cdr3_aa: CASSLVYGSEAFF